These 28 T cell receptor beta chains came from one sample sequenced in a study of T cell responses to AZD1222 COVID-19 vaccine. Profiling relied on immunoSEQ multiplex PCR, and the TCRdb table lists in-frame clones only, not all of them. The sample has roughly 34,000 clones, around nine tenths seen once. This sample comprised peripheral blood, obtained on day 0 of AZD1222 vaccination. The source is an adult in good health.

This sequence joins TRBV20-1 and TRBJ1-1; D gene unclear. The CDR3 sequence is 11 residues long. Germline CDR1 DFQATT, CDR2 SNEGSKA (reference sequence). The V gene lost 6 bases and the J gene lost 6 bases, with 11 bases spanning the gap. CDR3 in amino acids: CSAPAGPEAFF. CDR3 coding DNA: TGCAGTGCCCCCGCCGGACCTGAAGCTTTCTTT.

This chain uses TRBV11-1 with TRBJ1-1; D might be TRBD1 (6 bases). The CDR3 has 15 residues. V gave up 2 bases and J gave up 0 bases, with 10 bases separating them. The V gene's germline CDR1 is SGHAT and CDR2 FQDESV (reference sequence). The CDR3 reads CASSLSGAMNTEAFF. The CDR3, as DNA: TGTGCCAGCAGCTTATCAGGGGCTATGAACACTGAAGCTTTCTTT.

This chain connects TRBV6-4 to TRBJ1-1; no definite D call. The CDR3 totals 13 residues. The germline V gene encodes CDR1 MRHNA and CDR2 SNTAGT. Trimming removed 6 bases at V and 2 bases at J, with 10 bases between. The CDR3, as DNA: TGTGCCAGCAGGGAGACCGAAAACACTGAAGCTTTCTTT. Its protein product is CASRETENTEAFF.

V usage is TRBV4-2 and J usage is TRBJ2-4; D could derive from TRBD1 or TRBD2 (5 bases each). The length of the CDR3 is 18 residues. Between the trimmed V and J ends, which lost 0 bases and 0 bases, there was a span of 15 bases. Per the germline V gene, CDR1 is LGHNA and CDR2 is YNFKEQ. The CDR3 spells CASSQDEGRFIAKNIQYF. CDR3 in DNA: TGTGCCAGCAGCCAAGATGAGGGACGGTTCATAGCCAAAAACATTCAGTACTTC.

The chain combines TRBV7-2 with TRBJ2-1, with D unclear. Germline loops: CDR1 SGHTA, CDR2 FQGNSA. The CDR3 runs to 13 residues. The V end lost 5 bases, the J end lost 5 bases, and 10 bases lay between the germline ends. CDR3 residues: CASSLQANNEQFF. DNA for the CDR3: TGTGCCAGCAGCCTCCAGGCAAACAATGAGCAGTTCTTC.

The V call is TRBV27, the J call TRBJ2-7; the D gene is possibly TRBD1 (6 bases). CDR1 is MNHEY, CDR2 SMNVEV, per germline (reference sequence). There are 14 residues in the CDR3. Trimming removed 3 bases at V and 2 bases at J, with 11 bases between. The CDR3 DNA is TGTGCCAGCAGTTTTTCCTCAGGGGCCTACGAGCAGTACTTC. Translating it yields CASSFSSGAYEQYF.

This chain links TRBV13 with TRBJ1-2, with TRBD1 matching over 8 bases. The CDR3 covers 14 residues. V lost 3 bases, J lost 3 bases, and 3 bases stayed unmatched. The germline CDR1 and CDR2 sequences are PRHDT and FYEKMQ (reference sequence). The CDR3 loop is CASSLTGVDYGYTF. The CDR3 DNA sequence: TGTGCCAGCAGCTTGACAGGGGTAGACTATGGCTACACCTTC.

This sequence joins TRBV10-3 and TRBJ2-5, with a tentative D call TRBD1 (6 bases). Trimming pared 7 bases from V and 3 bases from J, leaving 15 bases between. The CDR3 totals 14 residues. Germline values: CDR1 ENHRY, CDR2 SYGVKD. CDR3 bases: TGTGCCATCACCATGATTTCAGGGGAAGAGACCCAGTACTTC. Translated, it gives CAITMISGEETQYF.

The CDR3 DNA is TGTGCCAGCAGCCAAGTCAGGGCCTTATTGAACACCGGGGAGCTGTTTTTT. Translated, it gives CASSQVRALLNTGELFF. The gene calls are TRBV9 and TRBJ2-2; D possibly corresponds to TRBD1 (5 bases). The CDR3 contains 17 residues. V was cut by 4 bases and J by 1 base, with 17 bases left in between. Germline CDR1 is SGDLS and CDR2 is YYNGEE.

The chain is built from TRBV7-7 and TRBJ2-6, with 7 bases matching TRBD1. This CDR3 comprises 20 residues. The germline gives CDR1 SSHAT, CDR2 FNYEAQ (reference sequence). The V and J ends lost 5 bases and 4 bases, in that order; junction bases with no gene match: 20. CDR3 sequence reads: CASSPGVWDRGLQGANVLTF. DNA of the CDR3: TGTGCCAGCAGCCCCGGGGTTTGGGACAGAGGATTGCAAGGGGCCAACGTCCTGACTTTC.

This sequence joins TRBV11-2 and TRBJ2-7; D remains unclear. CDR3 length: 12 residues. V was cut by 1 base and J by 3 bases, with 4 bases left in between. Germline V lookup: CDR1 SGHAT, CDR2 FQNNGV. CDR3 sequence: CASSLGDYEQYF. For the CDR3, the DNA is TGTGCCAGCAGCTTAGGGGACTACGAGCAGTACTTC.

The gene calls are TRBV5-6 and TRBJ1-5; D unclear. The CDR3 sequence is 16 residues long. With 1 base removed from V and 1 base from J, the gap between germline ends came to 12 bases. The V gene's germline CDR1 is SGHDT and CDR2 YYEEEE. The CDR3 sequence is CASSLSAHGSNQPQHF. CDR3 nucleotide sequence: TGTGCCAGCAGCTTGTCGGCCCATGGGAGCAATCAGCCCCAGCATTTT.

The V gene is TRBV7-8, the J gene TRBJ2-2; D may correspond to TRBD1 or TRBD2 (7 bases each). Trimming pared 7 bases from V and 1 base from J, leaving 13 bases between. Germline CDR1 and CDR2: SGHVS and FQNEAQ. The CDR3 runs 15 residues. The CDR3 nucleotides read TGTGCCAGCAAGCTCAGGGGGGGGAACACCGGGGAGCTGTTTTTT. Its translation is CASKLRGGNTGELFF.

In this sample, this clone turned up a few times. The chain uses TRBV15 and TRBJ2-7; 11 nucleotides align to TRBD2. From germline, CDR1 is LNHNV and CDR2 YYDKDF (reference sequence). The CDR3 length is 15 residues. V dropped 3 bases and J dropped 6; count of bases not matched to a gene: 7. Here the CDR3 reads CATSSDSGRASEQYF. The CDR3 DNA sequence: TGTGCCACCAGCAGTGATAGCGGGAGGGCCTCCGAGCAGTACTTC.

In its sample, this clone was seen once. The J gene is TRBJ1-4, the V gene TRBV28, with D possibly TRBD1 on 5 matching bases. The V gene lost 5 bases and the J gene lost 0 bases, with 10 bases spanning the gap. Germline CDR1 reads MDHEN; CDR2 reads SYDVKM. This CDR3 comprises 15 residues. The CDR3 DNA reads as TGTGCCAGCAGTGAGACAGTAGCAACTAATGAAAAACTGTTTTTT. Protein: CASSETVATNEKLFF.

The CDR3 is CASGIYNEQFF. The CDR3 coding sequence is TGTGCCAGCGGGATTTACAATGAGCAGTTCTTC. The chain uses TRBV2 and TRBJ2-1; D is unclear. The CDR3 sequence is 11 residues long. Trimming took 8 bases from V and 4 from J, leaving 6 bases between them. Looked up from germline, CDR1 is SNHLY and CDR2 is FYNNEI.

The chain links TRBV7-9 to TRBJ2-3; D might be TRBD1 or TRBD2, each matching 5 bases. Germline CDR1 reads SEHNR; CDR2 reads FQNEAQ (reference sequence). The V gene lost 3 bases and the J gene lost 3 bases, with 13 bases spanning the gap. CDR3 length: 15 residues. The CDR3 DNA is TGTGCCAGCAGCTTTTCACTAGGGGAAACAGATACGCAGTATTTT. As protein: CASSFSLGETDTQYF.

This clone was counted a single time. The chain joins TRBV13 to TRBJ2-7; perhaps D is TRBD1 or TRBD2 (5 bases each). The CDR3 sequence is 14 residues long. V lost 5 bases and J lost 2, with 13 bases in between. From germline, CDR1 is PRHDT and CDR2 FYEKMQ (reference sequence). The CDR3 loop is CASSPPGPTYEQYF. The CDR3 DNA is TGTGCCAGCAGCCCCCCGGGGCCAACCTACGAGCAGTACTTC.

This chain uses TRBV25-1 with TRBJ1-1; the D gene is possibly TRBD1 (6 bases). V shed 4 bases and J shed 1 base, with 13 bases lying between them. The CDR3 sequence is 15 residues long. Per the germline V gene, CDR1 is MGHDK and CDR2 is SYGVNS. The CDR3 reads CASSGLGGPNTEAFF. Written as DNA, the CDR3 is TGTGCCAGCAGTGGATTGGGGGGCCCGAACACTGAAGCTTTCTTT.

CDR3 in DNA: TGCGCCAGCCGTCGAACCACCGCAGAGAGCTATGGCTACACCTTC. This gives the protein CASRRTTAESYGYTF. The chain recombines TRBV5-1 with TRBJ1-2; D unresolved. Trimming stripped 7 bases from V and 4 bases from J, with 20 bases between. In germline, CDR1 is SGHRS, CDR2 YFSETQ. The CDR3 runs to 15 residues.

The rearrangement joins TRBV3-1 (or the pseudogene TRBV3-2) to TRBJ2-3; the D gene is possibly TRBD1 (8 bases). The CDR3 sequence is 22 residues long. V lost 0 bases to trimming and J lost 2 bases, with 30 bases between them. Germline-derived CDR1 and CDR2 are LGHDT and YNNKEL (reference sequence). CDR3 coding DNA: TGTGCCAGCAGCCAAGACTCCGGGACAGGTATGAGCAGCGGGACCATCACAGATACGCAGTATTTT. This sequence encodes CASSQDSGTGMSSGTITDTQYF.

The chain combines TRBV12-3 or TRBV12-4 with TRBJ2-1; no clear D gene. V was cut by 6 bases and J by 4 bases, with 7 bases left in between. This CDR3 is 12 amino acids long. This CDR3 is CASSGPYNEQFF. The CDR3 DNA sequence: TGTGCCAGCAGCGGGCCTTACAATGAGCAGTTCTTC.

The V and J genes are TRBV14 and TRBJ1-1, with D possibly being TRBD1 (5 bases). CDR1 and CDR2 (germline): SGHDN, FVKESK. The CDR3 consists of 15 residues. Trimming took off 0 bases at V and 5 bases at J, with 13 bases between the two ends. CDR3 DNA sequence: TGTGCCAGCAGCCAAGATAATGGGGGGTGGACTGAAGCTTTCTTT. It specifies CASSQDNGGWTEAFF.

The V and J genes are TRBV11-2 and TRBJ2-1; 8 bases line up with TRBD2. The junction had 5 bases not matched to a gene; V was cut back by 1 base and J by 3 bases. The CDR3 consists of 16 residues. Germline V CDR1 and CDR2: SGHAT, FQNNGV. This CDR3 reads CASSLVGGRLYNEQFF. The CDR3 bases are TGTGCCAGCAGCTTAGTCGGCGGGAGGCTCTACAATGAGCAGTTCTTC.

This clone was detected only a few times. The CDR3: CASSPDGAFSYEQYF. CDR3 sequence (DNA): TGTGCCAGCAGCCCCGACGGGGCCTTCTCCTACGAGCAGTACTTC. This sequence joins TRBV11-1 and TRBJ2-7; D tentatively reads TRBD1 or TRBD2 (5 bases each). V lost 5 bases and J lost 0, with 14 bases in between. Germline CDR1 and CDR2: SGHAT and FQDESV (reference sequence). CDR3 length equals 15 residues.

This chain connects TRBV6-1 to TRBJ2-7; D perhaps matches TRBD2 (6 bases). Germline V gene data show CDR1 as MNHNS and CDR2 as SASEGT. The CDR3 is 15 residues long. The germline V and J ends were trimmed by 3 bases and 3 bases, with 15 bases remaining between them. CDR3 in amino acids: CASSEAGLTFYEQYF. The CDR3 DNA is TGTGCCAGCAGTGAGGCGGGACTCACTTTCTACGAGCAGTACTTC.

V usage is TRBV5-5 and J usage is TRBJ2-5; possible D gene TRBD2, 5 bases. Germline CDR1 is SGHKS and CDR2 is YYEKEE (reference sequence). This CDR3 comprises 13 residues. V lost 5 bases and J 2 bases, leaving 10 bases between the germline ends. The DNA for the CDR3 is TGTGCCAGCAGACCGGGGATACAAGAGACCCAGTACTTC. It specifies CASRPGIQETQYF.

V and J are TRBV6-4 and TRBJ1-5, with D unresolved. The V and J ends lost 3 bases and 6 bases respectively, with 3 bases between them. The CDR3 sequence is 11 residues long. The germline V gene encodes CDR1 MRHNA and CDR2 SNTAGT. CDR3 sequence reads: CASSEGQPQHF. In nucleotides, the CDR3 is TGTGCCAGCAGTGAAGGTCAGCCCCAGCATTTT.